These 29 T cell receptor beta chains were all obtained from the same sample, sequenced in a study of T cell repertoires in cytomegalovirus infection. Each CDR3 protein is one row after TCRdb ran MiXCR on the reads. The profile shows a few hundred thousand distinct CDR3 sequences, 26% of them singletons. The specimen sequenced was PBMCs. The receptors were sampled from a human donor in good health (CMV status not recorded). Some clones in this sample may be carry-over from other donors' samples.

In its sample, this clonotype was seen a few times. The chain links TRBV11-2 to TRBJ1-2, with D unclear. Trimming removed 5 bases at V and 1 base at J, with 14 bases between. This CDR3 has 15 amino acids. Germline CDR1 and CDR2: SGHAT and FQNNGV. The CDR3 nucleotides read TGTGCCAGCAGCCCCCGCCCGGCGATTAACTATGGCTACACCTTC. Its protein is CASSPRPAINYGYTF.

This chain uses TRBV7-9 with TRBJ2-1, with unresolved D. This CDR3 region has 14 residues. V dropped 5 bases and J dropped 9 bases, with 17 bases sitting between them. Germline V gene lookup returns CDR1 SEHNR and CDR2 FQNEAQ (reference sequence). The CDR3 sequence: CASSRRSGAIEQFF. CDR3 nucleotide sequence: TGTGCCAGCAGCCGTCGTTCCGGAGCCATTGAGCAGTTCTTC. The entire variable domain, with the rest obtained from reference TRBV7-9 and TRBJ2-1, is as follows: DTGVSQNPRHKITKRGQNVTFRCDPISEHNRLYWYRQTLGQGPEFLTYFQNEAQLEKSRLLSDRFSAERPKGSFSTLEIQRTEQGDSAMYLCASSRRSGAIEQFFGPGTRLTVL.

V gene TRBV4-3 combines with J gene TRBJ1-2; D gene ambiguous. The V end was cut by 4 bases, the J end by 4 bases, with 13 bases between. From germline, CDR1 is LGHNA and CDR2 YSLEER. The CDR3 is made up of 14 amino acids. In DNA, the CDR3 is TGCGCCAGCAGCCGGGAGGGTGGCGGCTATGGCTACACCTTC. Translation gives CASSREGGGYGYTF.

This chain uses TRBV7-2 with TRBJ2-1; 11 bases agree with TRBD2. V gave up 1 base and J gave up 5 bases; unmatched junction bases: 4. The CDR3 loop spans 16 amino acids. Germline assignment: CDR1 SGHTA and CDR2 FQGNSA. The CDR3 is CASSLVGTSGNNEQFF. The CDR3 coding sequence is TGTGCCAGCAGCTTAGTCGGGACTAGCGGAAACAATGAGCAGTTCTTC.

The rearrangement joins TRBV28 to TRBJ1-2, with 8 bases identical to TRBD1. V shed 1 base and J 3 bases; nucleotides not matched to a gene: 10. Per germline, CDR1 MDHEN and CDR2 SYDVKM. This CDR3 spans 17 amino acids. CDR3 sequence (DNA): TGTGCCAGCAGTTTATATAGAGCAGGGGGCGCCGACTATGGCTACACCTTC. Translated, it gives CASSLYRAGGADYGYTF.

The chain combines TRBV12-3 or TRBV12-4 with TRBJ1-3; D is unresolved. V was shortened by 3 bases and J by 0 bases, with 9 bases between the two germline ends. This CDR3 has 15 amino acids. CDR3 bases: TGTGCCAGCAGTTTTTGGGGTGTCTCTGGAAACACCATATATTTT. This sequence encodes CASSFWGVSGNTIYF.

The rearrangement links TRBV19 to TRBJ1-5; no clear D. Germline V gives CDR1 LNHDA, CDR2 SQIVND (reference sequence). This CDR3 comprises 15 residues. The germline V and J ends were trimmed by 10 bases and 1 base, with 17 bases remaining between them. The CDR3 coding sequence is TGTGCCACCTCACCTTGGAGCGAGAGCAATCAGCCCCAGCATTTT. Its protein is CATSPWSESNQPQHF.

This clonotype was observed a few times. The genes are TRBV10-3 and TRBJ1-3; 7 bases fit TRBD1. This CDR3 is built from 18 residues. V shed 6 bases and J 0 bases; nucleotides not matched to a gene: 14. CDR1 and CDR2 (germline): ENHRY, SYGVKD. The CDR3, as DNA: TGTGCCATCAGGGGAACCGACAGGGCCCCTTTCTCTGGAAACACCATATATTTT. Translating gives CAIRGTDRAPFSGNTIYF.

A few counts support this clonotype. The chain uses TRBV7-9 and TRBJ2-3; the D gene is possibly TRBD2 (5 bases). Germline V CDR1 and CDR2: SEHNR, FQNEAQ (reference sequence). CDR3 length: 15 residues. V gave up 5 bases and J gave up 5 bases, with 17 bases separating them. For the CDR3, the DNA is TGTGCCAGCAGCACCAGCCGGCCACGGGGAGATACGCAGTATTTT. Its translation: CASSTSRPRGDTQYF.

This clonotype has more than one count but fewer than ten. The rearrangement links TRBV19 to TRBJ2-5; D perhaps matches TRBD2 (7 bases). The CDR3 covers 15 residues. In germline, CDR1 is LNHDA, CDR2 SQIVND (reference sequence). The ends were cut back, 0 bases at V and 5 bases at J, with 13 bases in the middle. CDR3 nucleotides: TGTGCCAGTAGTATAGACGGGGGGCGTCCTGAGACCCAGTACTTC. Translating gives CASSIDGGRPETQYF.

CDR3 loop: CSVEDEDRGSYGYTF. CDR3 coding DNA: TGCAGCGTTGAAGATGAGGACAGGGGTTCCTATGGCTACACCTTC. The chain carries TRBV29-1 and TRBJ1-2, with 9 bases that match TRBD1. Germline lookup yields CDR1 SQVTM and CDR2 ANQGSEA. The CDR3 length is 15 residues. V was clipped by 0 bases and J by 4 bases; unmatched bases: 6.

V and J are TRBV6-2 or TRBV6-3 and TRBJ2-7; tentative D call: TRBD2 (6 bases). The V gene lost 4 bases and the J gene lost 0 bases, with 19 bases spanning the gap. Germline V CDR1 and CDR2: MNHEY, SVGEGT. The CDR3 contains 17 residues. The chain's CDR3 is CASSWGLAHYSSYEQYF. The CDR3 bases are TGTGCCAGCAGTTGGGGACTCGCCCACTATAGCTCCTACGAGCAGTACTTC.

This chain uses TRBV23-1 with TRBJ2-7, with D possibly being TRBD1 or TRBD2 (5 bases each). TRBV23-1 is filed as an ORF, its function uncertain. The length of the CDR3 is 16 residues. V was clipped by 3 bases and J by 2 bases, with 17 bases between them. The CDR3 protein is CASSQRGRGNTYEQYF. The CDR3 DNA reads TGCGCCAGCAGTCAGAGGGGCCGGGGAAACACCTACGAGCAGTACTTC.

This clonotype has more than one count but fewer than ten. The rearrangement links TRBV3-1 to TRBJ2-7, with D perhaps TRBD1 (5 bases). The V end lost 0 bases, the J end lost 2 bases, and 17 bases lay between the germline ends. CDR1 and CDR2 from the germline V gene are LGHDT and YNNKEL (reference sequence). The CDR3 extends over 17 amino acids. CDR3 nucleotides: TGTGCCAGCAGCCAAGAGGGGCCCGGAGTCAGTACCTACGAGCAGTACGTC. It translates to CASSQEGPGVSTYEQYV.

The chain couples TRBV29-1 to TRBJ2-6; D not certain. V shed 5 bases and J shed 1 base, with 24 bases lying between them. The CDR3 totals 19 residues. CDR1 SQVTM and CDR2 ANQGSEA come from the germline V gene. The CDR3: CSVYRPVTVGLSGANVLTF. CDR3 in DNA: TGCAGCGTTTACCGCCCAGTCACCGTTGGCTTATCTGGGGCCAACGTCCTGACTTTC.

This clonotype was observed many times. The chain employs TRBV7-2 and TRBJ1-2; 8 positions agree with TRBD1. V lost 7 bases, J lost 2 bases, and 6 bases stayed unmatched. Germline CDR1 SGHTA, CDR2 FQGNSA. The CDR3 runs to 14 residues. The CDR3 sequence is CASKPGQENYGYTF. The CDR3 DNA sequence: TGTGCCAGCAAACCGGGACAGGAAAACTATGGCTACACCTTC.

This clonotype was found many times. V and J are TRBV7-2 and TRBJ2-3; 8 positions agree with TRBD2. V shed 6 bases, J shed 2 bases, and the junction held 10 bases outside the gene matches. This CDR3 is built from 16 residues. CDR1 SGHTA and CDR2 FQGNSA come from the germline V gene. The CDR3 DNA sequence: TGTGCCAGCAGTTCGCCGGGGACTAGTGCCACAGATACGCAGTATTTT. Its translation: CASSSPGTSATDTQYF. Combining the CDR3 with reference TRBV7-2 and TRBJ2-3 gives the whole variable domain GAGVSQSPSNKVTEKGKDVELRCDPISGHTALYWYRQSLGQGLEFLIYFQGNSAPDKSGLPSDRFSAERTGGSVSTLTIQRTQQEDSAVYLCASSSPGTSATDTQYFGPGTRLTVL.

There are many counts of this clonotype. The CDR3 region has the DNA TGTGCCAGCAATGTTTATCGGGAGACCCAGTACTTC. This sequence encodes CASNVYRETQYF. The chain uses TRBV28 and TRBJ2-5, with D unresolved. Trimming cost V 7 bases and J 5 bases, with 11 bases left between them. This CDR3 contains 12 residues. CDR1 is MDHEN and CDR2 is SYDVKM in the germline V gene.

In DNA, the CDR3 is TGTGCCAGCAGTCCAGAGGGGGCGGACAGCAATAGCAATCAGCCCCAGCATTTT. Amino acid sequence: CASSPEGADSNSNQPQHF. The chain uses TRBV7-2 and TRBJ1-5; 7 bases agree with TRBD1. The length of the CDR3 is 18 residues. Germline loops: CDR1 SGHTA, CDR2 FQGNSA. The junction had 14 bases not matched to a gene; V was cut back by 6 bases and J by 0 bases.

The rearrangement uses TRBV19 and TRBJ2-5; D possibly corresponds to TRBD2 (7 bases). There are 18 residues in the CDR3. The ends were cut back, 0 bases at V and 1 base at J, with 18 bases in the middle. In germline, CDR1 is LNHDA, CDR2 SQIVND (reference sequence). The CDR3 bases are TGTGCCAGTAGTATAGATCGATTCGGACTAGGGGGCCAAGAGACCCAGTACTTC. It is translated as CASSIDRFGLGGQETQYF.

This clonotype appeared a few times. The chain joins TRBV6-1 to TRBJ1-5; tentative D call: TRBD1 (5 bases). The CDR3 length is 14 residues. Germline V gene sequence: CDR1 MNHNS, CDR2 SASEGT. The V end was cut by 3 bases, the J end by 4 bases, with 10 bases between. CDR3 region: CASSEETVNQPQHF. CDR3 coding DNA: TGTGCCAGCAGTGAGGAGACAGTTAATCAGCCCCAGCATTTT.

V is TRBV28 and J is TRBJ1-5, with D possibly being TRBD1 (5 bases). The CDR3 sequence is 14 residues long. CDR1 MDHEN and CDR2 SYDVKM come from the germline V gene. Trimming removed 8 bases at V and 4 bases at J, with 15 bases between. DNA for the CDR3: TGTGCCAGCGAAGCCGGGGGAATAAATCAGCCCCAGCATTTT. Translated, it gives CASEAGGINQPQHF. The variable domain in full, with the rest retrieved from reference TRBV28 and TRBJ1-5, is DVKVTQSSRYLVKRTGEKVFLECVQDMDHENMFWYRQDPGLGLRLIYFSYDVKMKEKGDIPEGYSVSREKKERFSLILESASTNQTSMYLCASEAGGINQPQHFGDGTRLSIL.

In its sample, this clonotype was seen a few times. The V call is TRBV23-1, the J call TRBJ2-5; 7 nucleotides line up with TRBD2. TRBV23-1 is identified as an open reading frame with a role that is uncertain. The CDR3 consists of 15 residues. Trimming cost V 1 base and J 5 bases; bases outside gene matches: 7. The CDR3 loop reads CASSQWASGMETQYF. The CDR3, as DNA: TGCGCCAGCAGTCAATGGGCCAGCGGGATGGAGACCCAGTACTTC.

This clonotype has more than one count but fewer than ten. The chain employs TRBV7-2 and TRBJ1-1; weak D call: TRBD1 (6 bases). The CDR3 has 15 amino acids. Trimming removed 5 bases at V and 5 bases at J, with 18 bases between. Germline loops: CDR1 SGHTA, CDR2 FQGNSA. The CDR3: CASSQGLWEGTEAFF. For the CDR3, the DNA is TGTGCCAGCAGCCAGGGGTTGTGGGAAGGGACTGAAGCTTTCTTT.

The V gene is TRBV7-8, the J gene TRBJ1-5; D unresolved. Germline V gives CDR1 SGHVS, CDR2 FQNEAQ. The CDR3 runs 14 residues. The V end lost 1 base, the J end lost 6 bases, and 10 bases lay between the germline ends. CDR3 protein: CASSLGDPIQPQHF. Written as DNA, the CDR3 is TGTGCCAGCAGCTTAGGGGATCCGATTCAGCCCCAGCATTTT.

Concerning this clonotype: At one boundary the junction diverges from the germline segment, which might be a read error. This chain links TRBV6-2 or TRBV6-3 with TRBJ1-5; D not certain. This CDR3 is 17 amino acids long. Germline CDR1 MNHEY, CDR2 SVGEGT. The CDR3 reads CASRTLGTGLWDQPQHF. CDR3 DNA: TGTGCCAGCAGAACCCTCGGCACCGGGCTTTGGGATCAACCCCAGCATTTT.

This clonotype was detected ten times or more. V usage is TRBV7-2 and J usage is TRBJ2-7, with TRBD1 matching 7 bases. The CDR3 sequence is 16 residues long. Germline trimming cut 3 bases from V and 4 bases from J; bases unmatched to any gene: 12. Germline assignment: CDR1 SGHTA and CDR2 FQGNSA. As DNA, the CDR3 is TGTGCCAGCAGCTTGACAGGGCCCTCAAATCTTTACGAGCAGTACGTC. This encodes CASSLTGPSNLYEQYV.

This clonotype was detected ten times or more. The chain has TRBV7-6 and TRBJ1-2; 9 bases are shared with TRBD1. Unmatched junction bases numbered 8, after V lost 4 bases and J lost 2 bases. The CDR3 has 16 residues. Per the germline V gene, CDR1 is SGHVS and CDR2 is FNYEAQ. CDR3 sequence reads: CASSSRTGELNYGYTF. For the CDR3, the DNA is TGTGCCAGCAGCTCAAGGACAGGGGAACTCAACTATGGCTACACCTTC.

This clonotype has ten or more counts. The rearrangement joins TRBV7-3 to TRBJ1-1; 10 nucleotides match TRBD1. Germline loops: CDR1 SGHTA, CDR2 FQGTGA. Trimming cost V 3 bases and J 4 bases; bases outside gene matches: 5. The CDR3 covers 15 residues. CDR3 region: CASSFAGTGVTEAFF. The DNA of the CDR3 is TGTGCCAGCAGCTTCGCCGGGACAGGGGTCACTGAAGCTTTCTTT.